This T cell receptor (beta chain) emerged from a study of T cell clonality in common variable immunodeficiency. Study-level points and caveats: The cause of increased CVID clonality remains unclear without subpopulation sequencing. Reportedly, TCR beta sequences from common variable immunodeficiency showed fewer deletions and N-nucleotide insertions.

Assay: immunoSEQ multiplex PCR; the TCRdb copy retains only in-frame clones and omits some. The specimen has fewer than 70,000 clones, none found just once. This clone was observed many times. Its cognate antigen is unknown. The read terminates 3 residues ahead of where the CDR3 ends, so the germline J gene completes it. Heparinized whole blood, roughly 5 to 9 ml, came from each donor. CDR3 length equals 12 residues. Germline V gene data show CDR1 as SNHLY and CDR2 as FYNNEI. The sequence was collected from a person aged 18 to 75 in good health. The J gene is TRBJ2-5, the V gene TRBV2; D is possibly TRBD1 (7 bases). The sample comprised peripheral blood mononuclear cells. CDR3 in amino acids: CASSPQGGTQYF. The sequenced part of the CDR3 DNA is TGTGCCAGCAGTCCCCAGGGGGGAACC.